The 8 T cell receptor beta chains below all came from one sample that was sequenced in a study of neoadjuvant anti-PD-1 for oral cavity cancer. The assay was immunoSEQ multiplex PCR, and TCRdb's table has in-frame clones only and misses some. The sample includes about 12,000 clones, about 67% of them seen just once. Source: tumor tissue, taken before nivolumab (anti-PD-1) treatment. Receptors originate from a person aged 35-80 years with oral cavity squamous cell carcinoma. The donor label of this sample is uncertain.

The chain couples TRBV9 to TRBJ2-5, with 7 bases identical to TRBD2. V shed 4 bases and J 4 bases; nucleotides not matched to a gene: 13. From germline, CDR1 is SGDLS and CDR2 YYNGEE. The CDR3 has 16 residues. CDR3 DNA: TGTGCCAGCAGCCCGCGTCTAAGGGGAGGGGTAGAGACCCAGTACTTC. Translating it yields CASSPRLRGGVETQYF.

This clone was detected only a few times. V usage is TRBV29-1 and J usage is TRBJ1-1, with a possible D match to TRBD1 (5 bases). V was trimmed by 6 bases and J by 1 base, leaving 12 bases between them. From germline, CDR1 is SQVTM and CDR2 ANQGSEA. This CDR3 comprises 13 residues. The CDR3 sequence is CSVTGARNTEAFF. Here the CDR3 DNA reads TGCAGCGTCACCGGGGCCAGGAACACTGAAGCTTTCTTT. The whole variable domain, remainder taken from reference TRBV29-1 and TRBJ1-1, is SAVISQKPSRDICQRGTSLTIQCQVDSQVTMMFWYRQQPGQSLTLIATANQGSEATYESGFVIDKFPISRPNLTFSTLTVSNMSPEDSSIYLCSVTGARNTEAFFGQGTRLTVV.

This rearrangement joins TRBV19 to TRBJ1-4, with D perhaps matching TRBD1 (5 bases). The ends were cut back, 3 bases at V and 7 bases at J, with 15 bases in the middle. The length of the CDR3 is 15 residues. Germline values: CDR1 LNHDA, CDR2 SQIVND (reference sequence). CDR3 nucleotides: TGTGCCAGTAGTATTCTGGCGGGGGGTAGTGAAAAACTGTTTTTT. The encoded protein is CASSILAGGSEKLFF.

The V and J genes are TRBV6-1 and TRBJ1-3; TRBD1 might be the D (6 bases). Trimming cost V 6 bases and J 4 bases, with 10 bases left between them. Germline V CDR1 and CDR2: MNHNS, SASEGT. The CDR3 has 13 residues. DNA of the CDR3: TGTGCCAGCAGGGACAGTCCCGGAAACACCATATATTTT. This translates into CASRDSPGNTIYF.

The chain links TRBV12-5 to TRBJ2-2; D unresolved. The CDR3 has 14 amino acids. V gave up 3 bases and J gave up 0 bases, with 5 bases separating them. Germline V gives CDR1 LGHNT, CDR2 FRNRAP. The CDR3 loop is CASGFGSNTGELFF. The CDR3 nucleotides are TGTGCTAGTGGTTTTGGGTCGAACACCGGGGAGCTGTTTTTT.

The J gene is TRBJ1-5, the V gene TRBV5-5, with D possibly matching TRBD1 (5 bases). The V gene's germline CDR1 is SGHKS and CDR2 YYEKEE (reference sequence). V lost 0 bases and J 0 bases, leaving 7 bases between the germline ends. The CDR3 loop spans 15 amino acids. The CDR3 DNA sequence: TGTGCCAGCAGCTTGGAGGGGAATAGCAATCAGCCCCAGCATTTT. It translates to CASSLEGNSNQPQHF.

This sequence joins TRBV18 and TRBJ2-7, with 12 positions matching TRBD1. Per the germline V gene, CDR1 is KGHSH and CDR2 is LQKENI. The length of the CDR3 is 15 residues. The junction had 7 bases not matched to a gene; V was cut back by 3 bases and J by 7 bases. CDR3 region: CASSPLGQGAGEQYF. The CDR3 DNA is TGTGCCAGCTCACCCTTGGGACAGGGGGCAGGTGAGCAGTACTTC.

This rearrangement joins TRBV27 to TRBJ2-7, with 7 bases that match TRBD1. This CDR3 region has 14 residues. Germline V gene sequence: CDR1 MNHEY, CDR2 SMNVEV (reference sequence). V lost 5 bases, J lost 2 bases, and 6 bases stayed unmatched. In DNA, the CDR3 is TGTGCCAGCAGTCCCCAGACAGGGCCCTACGAGCAGTACTTC. This encodes CASSPQTGPYEQYF.